This T cell receptor (beta chain) emerged from a study of blood T cell repertoires in COVID-19. Method: immunoSEQ multiplex PCR; TCRdb's copy keeps in-frame clones and lacks some. The table shows some 48,000 clones, with 85% to 95% occurring only once. The CDR3 extends over 13 amino acids. Trimming stripped 5 bases from V and 6 bases from J, with 11 bases between. Germline loops: CDR1 MGHDK, CDR2 SYGVNS. This chain connects TRBV25-1 to TRBJ1-5, with D unresolved. This TCR derives from a man aged 60 to 75 with COVID-19, enrolled during active disease. The sample was peripheral blood. CDR3 coding DNA: TGTGCCAGCAGTAGGGAGAATAGTCAGCCCCAGCATTTT. This codes for CASSRENSQPQHF. Supplemented by reference TRBV25-1 and TRBJ1-5, the full variable domain reads EADIYQTPRYLVIGTGKKITLECSQTMGHDKMYWYQQDPGMELHLIHYSYGVNSTEKGDLSSESTVSRIRTEHFPLTLESARPSHTSQYLCASSRENSQPQHFGDGTRLSIL.